Shown below are 27 T cell receptor beta chains from a single sample sequenced in a study of T cell responses to AZD1222 COVID-19 vaccine. The assay was immunoSEQ multiplex PCR, and TCRdb's table has in-frame clones only and misses some. Found here are over 50,000 clones, around 89% of them singletons; the top ten hold 13% to 15%. This material consisted of peripheral blood, taken 28 days after the second AZD1222 dose. These receptors all stem from an adult who received the AZD1222 COVID-19 vaccine.

This clone has more than one count but fewer than ten. The chain employs TRBV2 and TRBJ1-2; perhaps TRBD1 as D (5 bases). CDR1 and CDR2 (germline): SNHLY, FYNNEI. This CDR3 spans 13 amino acids. Trimming removed 6 bases from V and 1 base from J, with 9 bases in between. DNA of the CDR3: TGTGCCAGCAGGATACAGGTTAACTATGGCTACACCTTC. It yields the protein CASRIQVNYGYTF.

The rearrangement uses TRBV5-1 and TRBJ1-2, with D possibly being TRBD1 (6 bases). Trimming stripped 4 bases from V and 4 bases from J, with 14 bases between. This CDR3 spans 14 amino acids. CDR1 SGHRS and CDR2 YFSETQ come from the germline V gene. The CDR3 here is CASSAVQGSYGYTF. The CDR3 DNA sequence: TGCGCCAGCAGCGCCGTACAGGGCTCCTATGGCTACACCTTC.

J is TRBJ2-7 and V is TRBV6-5; 7 bases are shared with TRBD1. The CDR3 is made up of 13 amino acids. Germline-derived CDR1 and CDR2 are MNHEY and SVGAGI. The trim removed 6 bases at V and 2 bases at J, leaving 4 bases unmatched. CDR3 bases: TGTGCCAGCAGAGGACAGGTGCCCTACGAGCAGTACTTC. Translation: CASRGQVPYEQYF.

The gene calls are TRBV28 and TRBJ2-3; D perhaps matches TRBD2 (6 bases). CDR1 is MDHEN, CDR2 SYDVKM, per germline. This CDR3 is built from 19 residues. Trimming took off 3 bases at V and 0 bases at J, with 22 bases between the two ends. CDR3 sequence reads: CASSFSAAHGTLSTDTQYF. The CDR3 region has the DNA TGTGCCAGCAGTTTCTCTGCCGCTCACGGGACTCTTAGCACAGATACGCAGTATTTT.

With respect to this clone: Other DNA sequences in this specimen translate into the identical CDR3. CDR3 DNA sequence: TGTGCCAGCAGAGGACAGATCAATCAGCCCCAGCATTTT. This encodes CASRGQINQPQHF. The rearrangement links TRBV6-5 to TRBJ1-5, with D maybe TRBD1 (6 bases). V lost 6 bases, J lost 3 bases, and 9 bases lay in between. The germline CDR1 and CDR2 sequences are MNHEY and SVGAGI. The CDR3 sequence is 13 residues long.

V is TRBV12-3 or TRBV12-4 and J is TRBJ1-1; D possibly corresponds to TRBD1 (6 bases). V was clipped by 3 bases and J by 8 bases, with 13 bases between them. The CDR3 totals 13 residues. The CDR3 DNA sequence: TGTGCCAGCAGTTTCACAGGGCTAACGGAAGCTTTCTTT. Protein product: CASSFTGLTEAFF.

This clone was recorded only once. The chain employs TRBV29-1 and TRBJ1-2; tentatively, D is TRBD1 (6 bases). V was cut by 4 bases and J by 6 bases, with 12 bases left in between. This CDR3 region has 12 residues. Germline loops: CDR1 SQVTM, CDR2 ANQGSEA. The CDR3 bases are TGCAGCGTTGGGGCGGACAGACATGGCTACACCTTC. Encoded protein: CSVGADRHGYTF.

The chain links TRBV19 to TRBJ1-1; possibly TRBD1 for D (6 bases). CDR3 size: 13 residues. Germline loops: CDR1 LNHDA, CDR2 SQIVND (reference sequence). V lost 7 bases and J lost 0, with 9 bases in between. CDR3 bases: TGTGCCAGTATACCAGGGGTGAACACTGAAGCTTTCTTT. Translating gives CASIPGVNTEAFF.

CDR3 amino acids: CASSQAPPQLNNSPLHF. For the CDR3, the DNA is TGCGCCAGCAGCCAAGCCCCCCCACAGCTCAATAATTCACCCCTCCACTTT. The chain recombines TRBV4-1 with TRBJ1-6; D ambiguous. CDR3 length: 17 amino acids. V was clipped by 1 base and J by 5 bases, with 15 bases between them. Germline CDR1 MGHRA, CDR2 YSYEKL.

In nucleotides, the CDR3 is TGTGCCAGCACACCGGGGAGGAACAGGGAGGAAAAACTGTTTTTT. The encoded protein is CASTPGRNREEKLFF. The chain couples TRBV5-5 to TRBJ1-4, with a possible D match to TRBD1 (6 bases). Looked up from germline, CDR1 is SGHKS and CDR2 is YYEKEE (reference sequence). Trimming shortened V by 6 bases and J by 8 bases, and 20 bases separated the two germline ends. The CDR3 runs 15 residues.

This rearrangement joins TRBV11-3 to TRBJ1-2; 9 nucleotides line up with TRBD1. The J segment lost 3 bases and the V segment lost 5 bases, leaving 4 bases of the junction unmatched. The V gene's germline CDR1 is SGHNT and CDR2 YENEEA. The CDR3 is made up of 14 amino acids. The CDR3 protein is CASSRDRVDYGYTF. DNA for the CDR3: TGTGCCAGCAGCCGGGACAGGGTGGACTATGGCTACACCTTC. The variable domain in full, completed from reference TRBV11-3 and TRBJ1-2, reads EAGVVQSPRYKIIEKKQPVAFWCNPISGHNTLYWYLQNLGQGPELLIRYENEEAVDDSQLPKDRFSAERLKGVDSTLKIQPAELGDSAVYLCASSRDRVDYGYTFGSGTRLTVV.

The rearrangement uses TRBV30 and TRBJ1-1; no reliable D call. The CDR3 consists of 13 residues. CDR1 and CDR2 (germline): GTSNPN, SVGIG (reference sequence). V was shortened by 2 bases and J by 0 bases, with 7 bases between the two germline ends. CDR3 coding DNA: TGTGCCTGGAGTTGGGCGATGAACACTGAAGCTTTCTTT. Amino acid sequence: CAWSWAMNTEAFF.

V and J are TRBV7-2 and TRBJ2-5; D is tentatively TRBD1 or TRBD2 (6 bases each). There are 15 residues in the CDR3. Germline values: CDR1 SGHTA, CDR2 FQGNSA. Trimming left V 5 bases short and J 4 bases short, with 17 bases between. The CDR3 is CASSVQIGGTETQYF. The CDR3 DNA sequence: TGTGCCAGCAGCGTACAGATAGGGGGGACAGAGACCCAGTACTTC.

The CDR3 loop is CASSGIGLPPRALRETQYF. The CDR3 DNA sequence: TGTGCCAGCAGTGGTATAGGCCTCCCCCCCAGGGCGTTAAGGGAGACCCAGTACTTC. The rearrangement joins TRBV2 to TRBJ2-5; TRBD1 might be the D (5 bases). Germline CDR1 and CDR2: SNHLY and FYNNEI. The ends were cut back, 4 bases at V and 5 bases at J, with 29 bases in the middle. The CDR3 runs to 19 residues.

This chain links TRBV2 with TRBJ1-6; D uncertain. V dropped 8 bases and J dropped 7 bases, with 15 bases sitting between them. Germline CDR1 and CDR2: SNHLY and FYNNEI. CDR3 length: 14 amino acids. The CDR3 DNA follows: TGTGCCAGCCGGTACGGAGGATGGAATTCACCCCTCCACTTT. Encoded protein: CASRYGGWNSPLHF.

The chain recombines TRBV5-1 with TRBJ1-2, with D hard to call. The germline gives CDR1 SGHRS, CDR2 YFSETQ. The V end was cut by 4 bases, the J end by 1 base, with 11 bases between. This CDR3 is 14 amino acids long. The CDR3 DNA reads TGCGCCAGCAGCCCGGGCGTAGTTAACTATGGCTACACCTTC. Residues: CASSPGVVNYGYTF.

Written as DNA, the CDR3 is TGTGCCAGCAGCTTTCCCGACAGGACTGGAGGCTACACCTTC. Translated, it gives CASSFPDRTGGYTF. The chain recombines TRBV5-4 with TRBJ1-2, with D perhaps matching TRBD1 (6 bases). The CDR3 totals 14 residues. Deletions cut 2 bases from V and 8 bases from J, with 16 bases between. The germline V gene has CDR1 SGHNT and CDR2 YYREEE (reference sequence).

The chain is built from TRBV11-1 and TRBJ1-1; D gene ambiguous. Between the trimmed V and J ends, which lost 5 bases and 3 bases, there was a span of 13 bases. Germline V gives CDR1 SGHAT, CDR2 FQDESV (reference sequence). CDR3 size: 14 residues. In nucleotides, the CDR3 is TGTGCCAGCAGCACGGGTTTTGTGGACACTGAAGCTTTCTTT. It encodes CASSTGFVDTEAFF.

In the case of this clone: Within the sample, other DNA sequences also encode this same CDR3. V and J are TRBV20-1 and TRBJ1-1; D is uncertain. The germline CDR1 and CDR2 sequences are DFQATT and SNEGSKA (reference sequence). This CDR3 is 11 amino acids long. The V and J ends lost 4 bases and 0 bases respectively, with 3 bases between them. This CDR3 reads CSAKLNTEAFF. CDR3 sequence (DNA): TGCAGTGCTAAGTTGAACACTGAAGCTTTCTTT.

The chain couples TRBV28 to TRBJ1-5; tentative D call: TRBD1 (6 bases). Germline lookup yields CDR1 MDHEN and CDR2 SYDVKM. Trimming cost V 7 bases and J 0 bases, with 16 bases left between them. CDR3 length: 16 residues. The CDR3 reads CASNTRTGYSNQPQHF. The CDR3, as DNA: TGTGCCAGCAACACGAGAACAGGGTATAGCAATCAGCCCCAGCATTTT.

This chain connects TRBV11-2 to TRBJ2-1; D unresolved. V was cut by 0 bases and J by 5 bases, with 14 bases left in between. Germline V gene data show CDR1 as SGHAT and CDR2 as FQNNGV. The CDR3 extends over 16 amino acids. The CDR3 reads CASSLDSRTTNNEQFF. The CDR3 region has the DNA TGTGCCAGCAGCTTAGACTCTCGCACAACGAACAATGAGCAGTTCTTC. Full variable domain (outside the CDR3, taken from reference TRBV11-2 and TRBJ2-1): EAGVAQSPRYKIIEKRQSVAFWCNPISGHATLYWYQQILGQGPKLLIQFQNNGVVDDSQLPKDRFSAERLKGVDSTLKIQPAKLEDSAVYLCASSLDSRTTNNEQFFGPGTRLTVL.

This chain connects TRBV5-1 to TRBJ2-1; 7 bases are shared with TRBD1. Per germline, CDR1 SGHRS and CDR2 YFSETQ. V lost 3 bases and J lost 4; bases outside the gene matches: 4. This CDR3 contains 14 residues. CDR3 in amino acids: CASSSTGLYNEQFF. The CDR3 DNA is TGCGCCAGCAGCTCGACAGGGTTATACAATGAGCAGTTCTTC.

V and J are TRBV9 and TRBJ2-3; 7 bases map to TRBD1. The CDR3 runs 14 residues. The J segment lost 6 bases and the V segment lost 3 bases, leaving 7 bases of the junction unmatched. Germline values: CDR1 SGDLS, CDR2 YYNGEE. CDR3 loop: CASSGRGWTDTQYF. CDR3 coding DNA: TGTGCCAGCAGCGGCAGGGGGTGGACGGATACGCAGTATTTT.

This clone was seen once. The chain combines TRBV11-2 with TRBJ2-1; 7 nucleotides agree with TRBD2. Germline V lookup: CDR1 SGHAT, CDR2 FQNNGV. Trimming removed 5 bases from V and 12 bases from J; junction bases left unmatched: 13. The CDR3 loop spans 14 amino acids. The CDR3 spells CASSSRDYLPWQFF. CDR3 sequence (DNA): TGTGCCAGCAGCAGCCGGGACTACCTACCATGGCAGTTCTTC.

The chain has TRBV7-2 and TRBJ2-7; D gene ambiguous. The ends were cut back, 6 bases at V and 3 bases at J, with 18 bases in the middle. CDR1 is SGHTA, CDR2 FQGNSA, per germline. The CDR3 has 15 residues. The CDR3 is CASSPPLSKSYEQYF. DNA of the CDR3: TGTGCCAGCAGTCCGCCACTTTCCAAAAGCTACGAGCAGTACTTC. The variable domain in full, with the rest retrieved from reference TRBV7-2 and TRBJ2-7, is GAGVSQSPSNKVTEKGKDVELRCDPISGHTALYWYRQSLGQGLEFLIYFQGNSAPDKSGLPSDRFSAERTGGSVSTLTIQRTQQEDSAVYLCASSPPLSKSYEQYFGPGTRLTVT.

V is TRBV7-3 and J is TRBJ2-3; TRBD1 aligns across 9 bases. Germline V gene sequence: CDR1 SGHTA, CDR2 FQGTGA. Trimming at V came to 4 bases and at J to 5 bases, leaving 10 bases not matched to a gene. The CDR3 runs 16 residues. The CDR3 bases are TGTGCCAGCAGCTCCGGGACAGGGAGACTCGTAGATACGCAGTATTTT. Its protein product is CASSSGTGRLVDTQYF.

This sequence joins TRBV5-6 and TRBJ1-4; possible D gene TRBD1, 6 bases. Germline V gene sequence: CDR1 SGHDT, CDR2 YYEEEE. The ends were cut back, 2 bases at V and 5 bases at J, with 10 bases in the middle. CDR3 length: 14 amino acids. DNA for the CDR3: TGTGCCAGCAGCTTAGGGACAAAAAATGAAAAACTGTTTTTT. The encoded protein is CASSLGTKNEKLFF.